The 18 T cell receptor beta chains presented below share a single source sample, sequenced in a study of regulatory T cells in long-lasting Graves disease. With iRepertoire HTBI primers and Arm-PCR of CDR3 regions, TCR beta libraries were built. In TCRdb, the multiplex PCR reads were re-called with MiXCR into one record per CDR3 protein. The sample contains 400,000 to 500,000 distinct CDR3 sequences, 20% to 25% of which appear only once. Time point denoted: persistent/refractory GD, antithyroid drugs over 5 years with positive TRAb. The TCR library was made from RNA that had been extracted from PBMCs in TRIzol. The specimen was peripheral blood mononuclear cells (PBMCs), collected when the disease was refractory, from a patient treated with antithyroid drugs. The receptors were sampled from a female donor with Graves disease.

This clonotype was counted ten times or more. CDR3 sequence reads: CASSTSSGTENTEAFF. Here the CDR3 DNA reads TGTGCCAGCAGCACTTCGTCGGGGACTGAGAACACTGAAGCTTTCTTT. The chain combines TRBV12-3 or TRBV12-4 with TRBJ1-1; a possible D gene is TRBD1 (5 bases). CDR3 size: 16 residues. Trimming stripped 6 bases from V and 1 base from J, with 18 bases between.

This clonotype was seen repeatedly, ten times or more. J is TRBJ2-7 and V is TRBV28, with 8 bases aligning to TRBD2. This CDR3 has 14 residues. Germline V gene data show CDR1 as MDHEN and CDR2 as SYDVKM. V trimming: 6 bases; J trimming: 0 bases; junction bases outside the gene matches: 4. CDR3 sequence (DNA): TGTGCCAGCAGCAGCGGGGGAAGCTCCTACGAGCAGTACTTC. It specifies CASSSGGSSYEQYF.

The chain is built from TRBV19 and TRBJ1-5; D remains ambiguous. Germline assignment: CDR1 LNHDA and CDR2 SQIVND (reference sequence). The ends were cut back, 10 bases at V and 0 bases at J, with 16 bases in the middle. This CDR3 is built from 15 residues. In DNA form, the CDR3 reads TGTGCCACCAGATCCCGCGGCTATAGCAATCAGCCCCAGCATTTT. Its translation is CATRSRGYSNQPQHF.

In regard to this clonotype: This CDR3 is missing its conserved last phenylalanine or tryptophan, likely due to a read error. CDR3 loop: CASRSGVGEQFL. The CDR3 region has the DNA TGTGCCAGCAGATCAGGGGTGGGAGAGCAGTTCCTC. The chain carries TRBV11-1 and TRBJ2-1; a weak D match, TRBD1 (6 bases). The CDR3 has 12 amino acids. The germline CDR1 and CDR2 sequences are SGHAT and FQDESV (reference sequence). V lost 6 bases and J 10 bases, leaving 13 bases between the germline ends.

This clonotype occurred many times. This sequence joins TRBV28 and TRBJ1-1; 7 nucleotides line up with TRBD1. Trimming removed 3 bases from V and 6 bases from J; junction bases left unmatched: 16. Germline CDR1 MDHEN, CDR2 SYDVKM. The CDR3 contains 17 residues. The CDR3 loop reads CASSFIGQVPEGAEAFF. The CDR3 DNA follows: TGTGCCAGCAGTTTTATAGGACAGGTGCCTGAGGGGGCTGAAGCTTTCTTT.

The chain couples TRBV12-3 or TRBV12-4 to TRBJ2-7; a possible D gene is TRBD2 (5 bases). The CDR3 length is 14 residues. Trimming removed 8 bases from V and 7 bases from J, with 21 bases in between. The CDR3 DNA reads as TGTGCCAGCGGTTCACCCTTGGTCCCGGGAGAGCAGTACTTC. Translation: CASGSPLVPGEQYF.

On this clonotype: With a much larger clone just one base away, this may be a read error. The V and J genes are TRBV14 and TRBJ2-7; D is uncertain. The CDR3 spans 15 residues. Per germline, CDR1 SGHDN and CDR2 FVKESK. Trimming left V 0 bases short and J 5 bases short, with 14 bases between. For the CDR3, the DNA is TGTGCCAGCAGCCAAGATCATGAAGGGTACCACGAGCAGTACTTC. Protein product: CASSQDHEGYHEQYF.

This clonotype was counted only a few times. The gene calls are TRBV20-1 and TRBJ2-2, with D perhaps matching TRBD2 (5 bases). Per the germline V gene, CDR1 is DFQATT and CDR2 is SNEGSKA (reference sequence). CDR3 length: 15 amino acids. Trimming stripped 3 bases from V and 3 bases from J, with 14 bases between. The CDR3 nucleotides are TGCAGTGCTAGGCCTCCCGCGGGCCACACCGGGGAGCTGTTTTTT. Encoded protein: CSARPPAGHTGELFF.

This clonotype was counted at least ten times. This sequence joins TRBV15 and TRBJ2-7; D may be TRBD1 (5 bases). The CDR3 consists of 16 residues. The germline V gene has CDR1 LNHNV and CDR2 YYDKDF (reference sequence). V shed 3 bases and J shed 2 bases, with 17 bases lying between them. This CDR3 reads CATSSIRVKAAYEQYF. The CDR3 nucleotides read TGTGCCACCAGCAGTATCAGGGTAAAGGCGGCCTACGAGCAGTACTTC.

The rearrangement links TRBV28 to TRBJ2-7, with TRBD2 matching 7 bases. Germline V gene data show CDR1 as MDHEN and CDR2 as SYDVKM. V lost 1 base and J lost 5; bases outside the gene matches: 5. The CDR3 is made up of 14 amino acids. This CDR3 reads CASSLLGGGDEQYF. The DNA of the CDR3 is TGTGCCAGCAGTTTATTGGGGGGAGGGGACGAGCAGTACTTC.

This clonotype was picked up a small number of times. The genes are TRBV7-6 and TRBJ2-5; D not certain. The length of the CDR3 is 13 residues. The V end was cut by 4 bases, the J end by 5 bases, with 11 bases between. Germline V gives CDR1 SGHVS, CDR2 FNYEAQ. This CDR3 is CASSSLGSETQYF. DNA of the CDR3: TGTGCCAGCAGCTCCCTAGGGTCCGAGACCCAGTACTTC.

This clonotype showed up just once. The chain is built from TRBV20-1 and TRBJ2-7, with 10 bases identical to TRBD2. Germline trimming cut 5 bases from V and 2 bases from J; bases unmatched to any gene: 6. The CDR3 length is 14 residues. The V gene's germline CDR1 is DFQATT and CDR2 SNEGSKA (reference sequence). CDR3 in DNA: TGCAGTGCTTATAGCGGGGGGCTCACCTACGAGCAGTACTTC. Translated, it gives CSAYSGGLTYEQYF.

This clonotype has a count of ten or more. The V and J genes are TRBV27 and TRBJ1-2; D is uncertain. Per germline, CDR1 MNHEY and CDR2 SMNVEV (reference sequence). Trimming left V 4 bases short and J 2 bases short, with 8 bases between. The CDR3 length is 13 residues. The CDR3 loop reads CASSYGQNYGYTF. The CDR3 DNA follows: TGTGCCAGCAGTTACGGGCAGAACTATGGCTACACCTTC.

Ten or more counts support this clonotype. This rearrangement joins TRBV7-3 to TRBJ2-6, with 7 bases identical to TRBD1. The CDR3 length is 15 residues. J gave up 1 base and V 5 bases, and 2 bases lay outside the gene matches. The V gene's germline CDR1 is SGHTA and CDR2 FQGTGA. CDR3 DNA sequence: TGTGCCAGCAGCCTGACAGGGTCTGGGGCCAACGTCCTGACTTTC. This encodes CASSLTGSGANVLTF.

This clonotype was recorded many times. The chain employs TRBV28 and TRBJ1-1; D remains unclear. CDR1 and CDR2 from the germline V gene are MDHEN and SYDVKM. The CDR3 sequence is 13 residues long. V shed 7 bases and J shed 0 bases, with 9 bases lying between them. CDR3 amino acids: CASNLDMNTEAFF. The CDR3, as DNA: TGTGCCAGCAACTTGGATATGAACACTGAAGCTTTCTTT.

CDR3 DNA: TGTGCCCTCCCGCGGACTAGGGCCGAGGAGACCCAGTACTTC. Amino acids: CALPRTRAEETQYF. V is TRBV10-3 and J is TRBJ2-5; the match to TRBD2 covers 7 bases. The CDR3 consists of 14 residues. The J segment lost 5 bases and the V segment lost 11 bases, leaving 14 bases of the junction unmatched. The germline gives CDR1 ENHRY, CDR2 SYGVKD.

The V and J genes are TRBV28 and TRBJ2-2, with a tentative D call TRBD1 (6 bases). V was cut by 2 bases and J by 1 base, with 11 bases left in between. This CDR3 contains 16 residues. Germline V gene data show CDR1 as MDHEN and CDR2 as SYDVKM. CDR3 DNA sequence: TGTGCCAGCAGTTTAAATCAGGGGATGAACACCGGGGAGCTGTTTTTT. This sequence encodes CASSLNQGMNTGELFF.

This clonotype came up many times. The V gene is TRBV28, the J gene TRBJ2-1; 11 bases agree with TRBD2. V lost 11 bases to trimming and J lost 5 bases; unmatched junction nucleotides: 8. This CDR3 region has 14 residues. Germline V gene sequence: CDR1 MDHEN, CDR2 SYDVKM. The CDR3 spells CAEAGTSGNNEQFF. CDR3 DNA: TGTGCCGAAGCCGGGACTAGCGGAAACAATGAGCAGTTCTTC.